One sample yielded the 18 T cell receptor beta chains listed below, sequenced in a study of blood T cell repertoires in COVID-19. Assay used: immunoSEQ multiplex PCR; TCRdb lists only in-frame clones, some missing. The table shows roughly 62,000 clones, with 65% to 85% occurring only once. The sample comprised peripheral blood. The receptors stem from a man aged 25 to 45 with COVID-19, enrolled during active disease.

This clone occurred once. The V gene is TRBV5-4, the J gene TRBJ2-1; 10 positions agree with TRBD2. Germline V CDR1 and CDR2: SGHNT, YYREEE (reference sequence). This CDR3 has 15 residues. With 4 bases clipped from V and 10 bases from J, the junction kept 11 bases outside the gene matches. For the CDR3, the DNA is TGTGCCAGCAGCCGGACTAGCGGAGTTCTTAGGGAGCAGTTCTTC. The encoded protein is CASSRTSGVLREQFF.

The chain uses TRBV3-1 (or the pseudogene TRBV3-2) and TRBJ2-7; TRBD2 agrees at 7 bases. Germline-derived CDR1 and CDR2 are LGHDT and YNNKEL (reference sequence). Unmatched junction bases numbered 6, after V lost 1 base and J lost 6 bases. This CDR3 has 14 residues. For the CDR3, the DNA is TGTGCCAGCAGCCAAGTGGGAGGGGCAGTCGAGCAGTACTTC. Protein: CASSQVGGAVEQYF.

The V and J genes are TRBV19 and TRBJ2-7; 7 bases agree with TRBD1. The germline V gene has CDR1 LNHDA and CDR2 SQIVND (reference sequence). Losses at the gene ends were 2 bases for V and 4 bases for J; bases not matched to a gene: 8. The CDR3 is 15 residues long. In DNA form, the CDR3 reads TGTGCCAGTAGTATATCGCCAGGGGGTCCGTACGAGCAGTACTTC. Encoded protein: CASSISPGGPYEQYF.

This sequence joins TRBV28 and TRBJ1-4; D remains ambiguous. The ends were cut back, 7 bases at V and 8 bases at J, with 17 bases in the middle. The V gene's germline CDR1 is MDHEN and CDR2 SYDVKM. This CDR3 contains 14 residues. Written as DNA, the CDR3 is TGTGCCAGCAACGAGGCTAACGCCTGGGAAAAACTGTTTTTT. Translating it yields CASNEANAWEKLFF.

This sequence joins TRBV11-2 and TRBJ2-1; the D is unclear. CDR1 is SGHAT and CDR2 is FQNNGV in the germline V gene. Trimming took 4 bases from V and 7 from J, leaving 8 bases between them. This CDR3 is built from 12 residues. This CDR3 reads CASSSQENEQFF. The DNA for the CDR3 is TGTGCCAGCAGCTCCCAGGAAAATGAGCAGTTCTTC.

This clone was counted a single time. The rearrangement uses TRBV27 and TRBJ1-1, with 9 bases aligning to TRBD1. After removal of 0 bases from V and 14 bases from J, the junction contained 7 bases not matched to a gene. The CDR3 sequence is 13 residues long. Germline V gene data show CDR1 as MNHEY and CDR2 as SMNVEV (reference sequence). The CDR3 is CASSLSETGGKFF. CDR3 DNA: TGTGCCAGCAGTTTATCGGAGACAGGGGGAAAATTCTTT.

The CDR3 DNA is TGTGCCAGCAGCCGGACTAGACTGCTGGGTCCCGGGGAGCTGTTTTTT. Its translation: CASSRTRLLGPGELFF. The V call is TRBV11-1, the J call TRBJ2-2; 7 bases align to TRBD2. This CDR3 is built from 16 residues. The V gene end was trimmed by 5 bases and the J gene end by 6 bases; junction bases not matched to a gene: 12. Germline CDR1 reads SGHAT; CDR2 reads FQDESV (reference sequence).

The chain links TRBV7-8 to TRBJ2-2; tentatively, D is TRBD2 (6 bases). The V end lost 5 bases, the J end lost 5 bases, and 15 bases lay between the germline ends. CDR1 is SGHVS, CDR2 FQNEAQ, per germline. The CDR3 is 15 amino acids. CDR3 in DNA: TGTGCCAGCAGCATCCGACTAGTTGGAACCGGGGAGCTGTTTTTT. It yields the protein CASSIRLVGTGELFF.

The chain uses TRBV9 and TRBJ2-7, with 8 bases matching TRBD2. The germline gives CDR1 SGDLS, CDR2 YYNGEE. V lost 1 base and J lost 0; bases outside the gene matches: 9. This CDR3 contains 17 residues. CDR3 bases: TGTGCCAGCAGCGTATCCTCCCGGGAGGGGGGCTCCTACGAGCAGTACTTC. This gives the protein CASSVSSREGGSYEQYF.

CDR3: CASSATGDQPQHF. The CDR3, as DNA: TGTGCCAGCAGCGCTACAGGAGACCAGCCCCAGCATTTT. The chain joins TRBV9 to TRBJ1-5; D possibly corresponds to TRBD1 (5 bases). Trimming stripped 3 bases from V and 7 bases from J, with 11 bases between. CDR1 is SGDLS and CDR2 is YYNGEE in the germline V gene. The CDR3 is 13 residues long.

The V gene is TRBV6-5, the J gene TRBJ2-1; D possibly corresponds to TRBD1 (6 bases). This CDR3 spans 16 amino acids. Germline V gives CDR1 MNHEY, CDR2 SVGAGI. Trimming stripped 4 bases from V and 0 bases from J, with 13 bases between. The DNA of the CDR3 is TGTGCCAGCAGTTCGTCAGACAGGAGCTCCTACAATGAGCAGTTCTTC. This codes for CASSSSDRSSYNEQFF.

The V and J genes are TRBV28 and TRBJ1-1, with 8 bases aligning to TRBD1. The junction had 13 bases not matched to a gene; V was cut back by 2 bases and J by 11 bases. The V gene's germline CDR1 is MDHEN and CDR2 SYDVKM. The CDR3 is 15 residues long. CDR3 amino acids: CASSLRAGGAMQAFF. The CDR3 DNA is TGTGCCAGCAGTTTACGGGCAGGGGGCGCGATGCAGGCTTTCTTT.

V is TRBV9 and J is TRBJ2-7; D remains unclear. CDR1 and CDR2 (germline): SGDLS, YYNGEE. The CDR3 covers 15 residues. V lost 0 bases to trimming and J lost 0 bases, with 10 bases between them. CDR3 coding DNA: TGTGCCAGCAGCGTAGACCCGCGGAGCTCCTACGAGCAGTACTTC. As protein: CASSVDPRSSYEQYF.

This chain uses TRBV5-1 with TRBJ2-1; D remains ambiguous. Germline assignment: CDR1 SGHRS and CDR2 YFSETQ. The CDR3 is made up of 14 amino acids. V lost 1 base to trimming and J lost 4 bases, with 9 bases between them. The CDR3 DNA is TGCGCCAGCAGCTTGATGTTAGCTTACAATGAGCAGTTCTTC. Its protein is CASSLMLAYNEQFF.

The gene calls are TRBV27 and TRBJ1-1; D remains ambiguous. V was pared by 5 bases and J by 0 bases, with 10 bases between. The germline V gene encodes CDR1 MNHEY and CDR2 SMNVEV (reference sequence). This CDR3 has 14 amino acids. The CDR3 region has the DNA TGTGCCAGCAGTCCTTCCAGGTTGAACACTGAAGCTTTCTTT. This translates into CASSPSRLNTEAFF.

The chain couples TRBV27 to TRBJ2-5, with TRBD2 matching over 13 bases. CDR3 length: 14 residues. CDR1 is MNHEY and CDR2 is SMNVEV in the germline V gene (reference sequence). Trimming cost V 5 bases and J 11 bases; bases outside gene matches: 8. The CDR3 region is CASSLGTSGNQQYF. The CDR3 coding sequence is TGTGCCAGCAGTCTCGGGACTAGCGGGAACCAACAGTACTTC.

This clone was picked up many times. Written as DNA, the CDR3 is TGTGCCACCAGCAGAGATCTGGGAGGGGGTAATGAAAAACTGTTTTTT. Amino acid sequence: CATSRDLGGGNEKLFF. V gene TRBV15 combines with J gene TRBJ1-4, with D maybe TRBD1 (6 bases). Germline V gene lookup returns CDR1 LNHNV and CDR2 YYDKDF (reference sequence). There are 16 residues in the CDR3. V lost 0 bases to trimming and J lost 4 bases, with 12 bases between them.

The chain has TRBV6-5 and TRBJ2-7, with 10 bases that match TRBD1. The V segment lost 2 bases and the J segment 0 bases; nucleotides outside the gene matches: 1. Per germline, CDR1 MNHEY and CDR2 SVGAGI. CDR3 length equals 15 residues. The CDR3 DNA follows: TGTGCCAGCAGTTACGGGACAGGGGTCTCCTACGAGCAGTACTTC. As protein: CASSYGTGVSYEQYF.